The 20 T cell receptor beta chains in this list originate from one sample, sequenced in a study of CD8 T cells in ankylosing spondylitis. Study-wide points: One TCR beta motif, made up of seven to nine highly homologous variants, appeared characteristic of ankylosing spondylitis blood.

TCRdb re-derived calls from the 5' RACE reads in MiXCR, one entry per CDR3 protein. The sample has 700,000 to 850,000 distinct CDR3 sequences; 10% to 15% are singletons. No antigen is known for these receptors. Sequenced sample: blood, either unsorted or a sorted T cell fraction (not recorded which). The receptors here all came from a male donor with ankylosing spondylitis.

This clonotype was detected only a few times. The chain has TRBV10-3 and TRBJ1-1; tentatively, D is TRBD1 (6 bases). Per the germline V gene, CDR1 is ENHRY and CDR2 is SYGVKD. Trimming removed 3 bases from V and 4 bases from J, with 15 bases in between. This CDR3 is built from 15 residues. CDR3 loop: CAISDDGTMSTEAFF. The CDR3, as DNA: TGTGCCATCAGTGATGATGGGACAATGAGCACTGAAGCTTTCTTT.

The J gene is TRBJ2-1, the V gene TRBV15; TRBD2 matches 13 bases. CDR1 is LNHNV, CDR2 YYDKDF, per germline (reference sequence). V lost 6 bases and J lost 7; bases outside the gene matches: 3. CDR3 size: 14 residues. For the CDR3, the DNA is TGTGCCACCAGAGCGGGACTAGCGGGAAATGAGCAGTTCTTC. Translated, it gives CATRAGLAGNEQFF.

V and J are TRBV20-1 and TRBJ2-1; TRBD2 matches 9 bases. From germline, CDR1 is DFQATT and CDR2 SNEGSKA (reference sequence). CDR3 length: 15 amino acids. J was trimmed by 6 bases and V by 1 base; bases with no gene match: 7. The DNA for the CDR3 is TGCAGTGCTAGAGGCCCGGGACTAGCCCCCAATGAGCAGTTCTTC. Its protein is CSARGPGLAPNEQFF.

There are many counts of this clonotype. This chain joins TRBV29-1 and TRBJ2-2, with 12 positions matching TRBD2. Germline V lookup: CDR1 SQVTM, CDR2 ANQGSEA. The CDR3 length is 15 residues. The V gene end was trimmed by 8 bases and the J gene end by 4 bases; junction bases not matched to a gene: 8. The CDR3 spells CSFRGTSGRTGELFF. CDR3 nucleotide sequence: TGCAGCTTCCGAGGGACTAGCGGGCGCACCGGGGAGCTGTTTTTT.

This rearrangement joins TRBV7-9 to TRBJ2-7; D is uncertain. The germline CDR1 and CDR2 sequences are SEHNR and FQNEAQ (reference sequence). Trimming shortened V by 5 bases and J by 3 bases, and 5 bases separated the two germline ends. This CDR3 has 11 amino acids. This chain's CDR3 is CASSKLYEQYF. The CDR3 coding sequence is TGTGCCAGCAGCAAACTCTACGAGCAGTACTTC.

This clonotype was recorded many times. This chain links TRBV9 with TRBJ2-7; unclear D gene. The CDR3 totals 13 residues. V was cut by 0 bases and J by 3 bases, with 7 bases left in between. Germline V CDR1 and CDR2: SGDLS, YYNGEE. The CDR3 DNA sequence: TGTGCCAGCAGCGTAGGAGCCCGCTACGAGCAGTACTTC. Translated: CASSVGARYEQYF.

The chain links TRBV20-1 to TRBJ1-1; D is uncertain. CDR3 length: 14 amino acids. CDR1 is DFQATT, CDR2 SNEGSKA, per germline (reference sequence). Trimming stripped 2 bases from V and 4 bases from J, with 14 bases between. The CDR3 spells CSARMGNSLTEAFF. CDR3 nucleotides: TGCAGTGCTAGAATGGGGAACTCTCTCACTGAAGCTTTCTTT.

This clonotype has more than one count but fewer than ten. V usage is TRBV27 and J usage is TRBJ1-5; D is undetermined. Per the germline V gene, CDR1 is MNHEY and CDR2 is SMNVEV (reference sequence). The CDR3 length is 14 residues. V gave up 4 bases and J gave up 7 bases, with 14 bases separating them. CDR3 DNA: TGTGCCAGCAGTTCCCGACTCCGGGAGCAGCCCCAGCATTTT. Translation: CASSSRLREQPQHF.

This clonotype has a count of ten or more. The chain is built from TRBV7-2 and TRBJ1-1, with unresolved D. Germline values: CDR1 SGHTA, CDR2 FQGNSA. The CDR3 spans 12 residues. V was clipped by 2 bases and J by 5 bases, with 6 bases between them. The CDR3 loop is CASSLPRTEAFF. DNA for the CDR3: TGTGCCAGCAGCTTACCACGAACTGAAGCTTTCTTT.

This clonotype came up a few times. This chain links TRBV6-5 with TRBJ1-6; a possible D gene is TRBD1 (5 bases). Germline CDR1 and CDR2: MNHEY and SVGAGI. V was pared by 2 bases and J by 7 bases, with 9 bases between. The CDR3 is 14 amino acids. CDR3: CASSYPGHNSPLHF. In DNA, the CDR3 is TGTGCCAGCAGTTACCCCGGACACAATTCACCCCTCCACTTT.

This clonotype came up many times. This chain links TRBV7-8 with TRBJ2-5; D ambiguous. V lost 5 bases and J lost 5, with 9 bases in between. This CDR3 has 12 amino acids. The germline gives CDR1 SGHVS, CDR2 FQNEAQ. Written as DNA, the CDR3 is TGTGCCAGCAGCCGAATGGGGGAGACCCAGTACTTC. Its translation: CASSRMGETQYF. Together with reference TRBV7-8 and TRBJ2-5, the CDR3 gives the full variable domain: GAGVSQSPRYKVAKRGQDVALRCDPISGHVSLFWYQQALGQGPEFLTYFQNEAQLDKSGLPSDRFFAERPEGSVSTLKIQRTQQEDSAVYLCASSRMGETQYFGPGTRLLVL.

This rearrangement joins TRBV20-1 to TRBJ2-7; D perhaps matches TRBD2 (5 bases). This CDR3 has 11 amino acids. The V end was cut by 0 bases, the J end by 12 bases, with 12 bases between. CDR1 and CDR2 (germline): DFQATT, SNEGSKA (reference sequence). The CDR3 spells CSARERAAPYF. The CDR3 DNA follows: TGCAGTGCTAGAGAGAGGGCAGCGCCGTACTTC.

The chain carries TRBV6-1 and TRBJ1-1, with a possible D match to TRBD1 (6 bases). Germline values: CDR1 MNHNS, CDR2 SASEGT. The V gene lost 8 bases and the J gene lost 5 bases, with 18 bases spanning the gap. CDR3 size: 14 residues. CDR3 sequence reads: CASSFRGMRTEAFF. Written as DNA, the CDR3 is TGTGCCAGCTCATTCAGGGGCATGAGGACTGAAGCTTTCTTT.

This clonotype was counted a single time. The chain has TRBV11-2 and TRBJ2-7, with 10 positions matching TRBD1. CDR1 and CDR2 from the germline V gene are SGHAT and FQNNGV. The CDR3 extends over 15 amino acids. The V and J ends lost 4 bases and 9 bases, in that order; junction bases with no gene match: 12. CDR3 in amino acids: CASSSARDRGFVQYF. CDR3 in DNA: TGTGCCAGCAGCTCGGCTCGGGACAGGGGATTTGTGCAGTACTTC.

In its sample, this clonotype was seen many times. The DNA for the CDR3 is TGTGCCAGCAGCCCATCGACGAGAACTGAAGCTTTCTTT. Translation gives CASSPSTRTEAFF. The chain has TRBV7-3 and TRBJ1-1; D gene uncertain. The length of the CDR3 is 13 residues. Trimming removed 5 bases from V and 5 bases from J, with 12 bases in between. Germline loops: CDR1 SGHTA, CDR2 FQGTGA.

This clonotype was seen repeatedly, ten times or more. The chain links TRBV5-1 to TRBJ1-4; TRBD1 matches at 9 bases. Germline V gene data show CDR1 as SGHRS and CDR2 as YFSETQ. J was trimmed by 6 bases and V by 4 bases; bases with no gene match: 4. The CDR3 is 14 residues long. This CDR3 reads CASSPQGADEKLFF. CDR3 DNA sequence: TGCGCCAGCAGCCCACAGGGGGCGGATGAAAAACTGTTTTTT.

The CDR3 nucleotides are TGCAGTGCCGTCCCAGGGGCCTCTGGAAACACCATATATTTT. Translation: CSAVPGASGNTIYF. The genes are TRBV20-1 and TRBJ1-3; tentatively, D is TRBD1 (6 bases). This CDR3 has 14 residues. Trimming left V 6 bases short and J 0 bases short, with 12 bases between. CDR1 DFQATT and CDR2 SNEGSKA come from the germline V gene (reference sequence).

This clonotype showed up many times. J is TRBJ1-5 and V is TRBV12-3 or TRBV12-4, with unresolved D. Trimming removed 2 bases at V and 6 bases at J, with 14 bases between. CDR3 length: 15 residues. In DNA, the CDR3 is TGTGCCAGCAGTTTATCCGCCGGAGGGAGTCAGCCCCAGCATTTT. Protein: CASSLSAGGSQPQHF.

This clonotype turned up a few times. This chain joins TRBV5-6 and TRBJ2-4, with D possibly matching TRBD2 (5 bases). Germline V gene sequence: CDR1 SGHDT, CDR2 YYEEEE. The ends were cut back, 4 bases at V and 10 bases at J, with 18 bases in the middle. This CDR3 region has 14 residues. CDR3: CASSRGPSPEIQYF. CDR3 sequence (DNA): TGTGCCAGCAGCCGAGGGCCTTCACCAGAGATTCAGTACTTC.

This clonotype was detected a few times. The chain couples TRBV10-3 to TRBJ2-1; the D gene is possibly TRBD2 (5 bases). The germline V and J ends were trimmed by 11 bases and 6 bases, with 11 bases remaining between them. This CDR3 is built from 11 residues. Germline V gene lookup returns CDR1 ENHRY and CDR2 SYGVKD. CDR3 in amino acids: CAARVSNEQFF. Here the CDR3 DNA reads TGTGCCGCGAGGGTGTCCAATGAGCAGTTCTTC.